The present T cell receptor (beta chain) was sequenced within a study of cytomegalovirus exposure and HLA in healthy donors. As for this clone: As yet, its antigen is unknown.

Germline V lookup: CDR1 KGHSH, CDR2 LQKENI. V was cut by 6 bases and J by 3 bases, with 14 bases left in between. The CDR3 consists of 14 residues. Whole-study findings and limits: The listing of roughly 160 TCR beta chains classed them as cytomegalovirus-associated.

The validation cohort, a group of more than 100 subjects, included the donors and was separate from the roughly 670-subject first cohort. The protocol was immunoSEQ multiplex PCR, while the TCRdb copy is restricted to in-frame clones and leaves out a portion. The sample has roughly 310,000 clones; around 90% are singletons. This clonotype was obtained from a man aged 25-45 years in good health and CMV-seronegative. The V and J genes are TRBV18 and TRBJ1-2; possible D gene TRBD1, 5 bases. The sample comprised PBMCs. This CDR3 reads CASSKGRSDYGYTF. CDR3 coding DNA: TGTGCCAGCTCGAAGGGGAGGTCGGACTATGGCTACACCTTC. The full variable domain, with the rest looked up from reference TRBV18 and TRBJ1-2, is NAGVMQNPRHLVRRRGQEARLRCSPMKGHSHVYWYRQLPEEGLKFMVYLQKENIIDESGMPKERFSAEFPKEGPSILRIQQVVRGDSAAYFCASSKGRSDYGYTFGSGTRLTVV.